The 26 T cell receptor beta chains presented below share a single source sample, sequenced in a study of blood T cell repertoires in COVID-19 (dated by TCRdb to 2020 to 2022). Library preparation used the immunoSEQ multiplex PCR assay. The table was pulled from immuneACCESS by TCRdb, which kept in-frame rearrangements only. Such tables lose some clones; where checked, under half of the loss comes from unresolved V genes, and the rest has no known cause. This sample holds 180,000 or so clones; around 80% were observed only once. The ten top clones hold about 10% of the sample. Input material: PBMCs or T cells enriched from blood (not recorded which). These receptors originate from a man in his fifties who had recovered from COVID-19.

The V and J genes are TRBV5-4 and TRBJ2-2, with D possibly TRBD2 on 7 matching bases. Germline V gene data show CDR1 as SGHNT and CDR2 as YYREEE (reference sequence). The CDR3 totals 15 residues. V was clipped by 4 bases and J by 7 bases, with 17 bases between them. CDR3 in amino acids: CASSPGGGWDGELFF. In DNA form, the CDR3 reads TGTGCCAGCAGCCCGGGCGGGGGCTGGGACGGGGAGCTGTTTTTT.

The rearrangement uses TRBV19 and TRBJ1-6; the D is unclear. Trimming shortened V by 9 bases and J by 9 bases, and 12 bases separated the two germline ends. Per the germline V gene, CDR1 is LNHDA and CDR2 is SQIVND (reference sequence). The CDR3 spans 12 residues. CDR3 bases: TGTGCCAGGGCCCCTCTCACTTCACCCCTCCACTTT. Its protein product is CARAPLTSPLHF.

With respect to this clone: The germline gene is not matched at one end of the junction; a read error may be the cause. This chain connects TRBV28 to TRBJ2-7, with 7 bases identical to TRBD2. The CDR3 runs to 14 residues. CDR1 MDHEN and CDR2 SYDVKM come from the germline V gene. In nucleotides, the CDR3 is TGTGCCACCAGTTATCAGGGAGGGGTCTACGAGCAGTACTTC. Amino acid sequence: CATSYQGGVYEQYF.

J is TRBJ1-5 and V is TRBV7-5. TRBV7-5 is labeled a pseudogene. The CDR3 contains 17 residues. The CDR3: CARSPGIYRVSNQPQHF. The CDR3 DNA sequence: TGTGCCAGAAGCCCCGGAATTTACCGGGTGAGCAATCAGCCCCAGCATTTT.

CDR3 loop: CASSYSGVNTEAFF. The DNA of the CDR3 is TGTGCCAGCAGTTACTCAGGGGTGAACACTGAAGCTTTCTTT. The chain is built from TRBV6-6 and TRBJ1-1; a weak D match, TRBD1 (5 bases). The germline gives CDR1 MNHNY, CDR2 SVGAGI (reference sequence). Deletions cut 0 bases from V and 0 bases from J, with 5 bases between. The CDR3 extends over 14 amino acids.

The chain recombines TRBV7-8 with TRBJ2-7, with a weak D call TRBD1 (5 bases). Germline-derived CDR1 and CDR2 are SGHVS and FQNEAQ. The CDR3 extends over 14 amino acids. V was pared by 6 bases and J by 1 base, with 13 bases between. The CDR3 protein is CASSRTGRSYEQYF. The CDR3 region has the DNA TGTGCCAGCAGTAGAACAGGCAGATCCTACGAGCAGTACTTC.

This rearrangement joins TRBV6-2 or TRBV6-3 to TRBJ2-1, with 8 bases aligning to TRBD2. Germline CDR1 and CDR2: MNHEY and SVGEGT. V lost 5 bases, J lost 6 bases, and 12 bases stayed unmatched. This CDR3 is built from 16 residues. In DNA, the CDR3 is TGTGCCAGCAGTAGTGCCCCGGGACTAGGGAGCAATGAGCAGTTCTTC. Translating gives CASSSAPGLGSNEQFF.

CDR3 sequence (DNA): TGTGCCAGCAGCGCACAGGGTAATCGCGCAGATACGCAGTATTTT. Encoded protein: CASSAQGNRADTQYF. The chain joins TRBV7-3 to TRBJ2-3; maybe TRBD1 (6 bases). Germline V gene sequence: CDR1 SGHTA, CDR2 FQGTGA. This CDR3 has 15 amino acids. With 5 bases removed from V and 4 bases from J, the gap between germline ends came to 16 bases.

The DNA of the CDR3 is TGTGGCGTGGGGCGATCACCCCTCCACTTT. As protein: CGVGRSPLHF. V and J are TRBV28 and TRBJ1-6; TRBD1 is a possible D gene (5 bases). The CDR3 is 10 residues long. Per germline, CDR1 MDHEN and CDR2 SYDVKM.

The genes are TRBV19 and TRBJ1-5, with D unclear. The CDR3 length is 17 residues. The germline V and J ends were trimmed by 0 bases and 7 bases, with 19 bases remaining between them. Germline lookup yields CDR1 LNHDA and CDR2 SQIVND (reference sequence). In nucleotides, the CDR3 is TGTGCCAGTAGTATAGATTGGTCAGTGGAAAACGGGCAGCCCCAGCATTTT. It codes for CASSIDWSVENGQPQHF.

The chain couples TRBV12-5 to TRBJ2-3; 9 bases match TRBD2. Per the germline V gene, CDR1 is LGHNT and CDR2 is FRNRAP. V dropped 1 base and J dropped 1; count of bases not matched to a gene: 12. This CDR3 has 19 residues. DNA for the CDR3: TGTGCTAGTGGTTTGGCAGTAACCTCCCAGCGGGGGGGCACAGATACGCAGTATTTT. Amino acid sequence: CASGLAVTSQRGGTDTQYF.

The J gene is TRBJ2-2, the V gene TRBV7-3, with 8 nucleotides matching TRBD1. With 2 bases clipped from V and 6 bases from J, the junction kept 5 bases outside the gene matches. The germline gives CDR1 SGHTA, CDR2 FQGTGA. This CDR3 comprises 15 residues. The CDR3 sequence: CASSLYQGAAGELFF. CDR3 nucleotides: TGTGCCAGCAGCTTATATCAGGGGGCCGCCGGGGAGCTGTTTTTT.

The chain uses TRBV2 and TRBJ2-1; TRBD1 agrees at 10 bases. J was trimmed by 2 bases and V by 6 bases; bases with no gene match: 1. Per germline, CDR1 SNHLY and CDR2 FYNNEI. The CDR3 consists of 14 residues. The CDR3: CASRGTGAYNEQFF. CDR3 nucleotide sequence: TGTGCCAGCAGAGGGACAGGGGCCTACAATGAGCAGTTCTTC.

The chain joins TRBV7-9 to TRBJ2-3; 7 bases line up with TRBD1. With 4 bases clipped from V and 2 bases from J, the junction kept 3 bases outside the gene matches. There are 14 residues in the CDR3. Germline CDR1 SEHNR, CDR2 FQNEAQ (reference sequence). CDR3 DNA: TGTGCCAGCAGCTACGGACAGGCCACAGATACGCAGTATTTT. Its translation: CASSYGQATDTQYF.

This rearrangement joins TRBV9 to TRBJ1-6, with no clear D. The V gene's germline CDR1 is SGDLS and CDR2 YYNGEE. This CDR3 has 15 residues. The V and J ends lost 1 base and 9 bases respectively, with 14 bases between them. The CDR3 spells CASSVTEGGTSPLHF. The DNA for the CDR3 is TGTGCCAGCAGCGTAACTGAGGGTGGAACTTCACCCCTCCACTTT.

The gene calls are TRBV27 and TRBJ2-1, with 7 bases that match TRBD2. V shed 1 base and J 10 bases; nucleotides not matched to a gene: 7. CDR3 length: 14 amino acids. Germline V CDR1 and CDR2: MNHEY, SMNVEV (reference sequence). Here the CDR3 reads CASSLWSGTTEQFF. For the CDR3, the DNA is TGTGCCAGCAGTTTATGGTCTGGGACTACAGAGCAGTTCTTC.

The chain joins TRBV6-6 to TRBJ2-5; no reliable D call. Germline-derived CDR1 and CDR2 are MNHNY and SVGAGI (reference sequence). This CDR3 comprises 14 residues. V lost 6 bases and J lost 3, with 14 bases in between. In DNA, the CDR3 is TGTGCCAGCAGCGGGTTCGAGCGAGAAGAGACCCAGTACTTC. This translates into CASSGFEREETQYF.

Here the CDR3 reads CASSLTGSNTEAFF. The CDR3 DNA sequence: TGCGCCAGCAGCTTAACAGGGTCAAACACTGAAGCTTTCTTT. The chain has TRBV5-1 and TRBJ1-1, with TRBD1 as a possible D gene (6 bases). The germline CDR1 and CDR2 sequences are SGHRS and YFSETQ. This CDR3 region has 14 residues. V shed 2 bases and J shed 2 bases, with 10 bases lying between them.

This chain joins TRBV11-3 and TRBJ2-2; D possibly corresponds to TRBD2 (5 bases). The CDR3 totals 14 residues. Trimming stripped 5 bases from V and 7 bases from J, with 14 bases between. Germline V gene data show CDR1 as SGHNT and CDR2 as YENEEA. CDR3 DNA sequence: TGTGCCAGCAGCCACCCCGGGATGGACGGGGAGCTGTTTTTT. Amino acids: CASSHPGMDGELFF.

The chain carries TRBV5-6 and TRBJ1-4; 8 nucleotides match TRBD1. Trimming cost V 3 bases and J 8 bases; bases outside gene matches: 9. CDR1 SGHDT and CDR2 YYEEEE come from the germline V gene. The CDR3 consists of 15 residues. The DNA of the CDR3 is TGTGCCAGCAGCTGGCCTGGACAGGGAGGAGAAAAACTGTTTTTT. It encodes CASSWPGQGGEKLFF. Supplemented by reference TRBV5-6 and TRBJ1-4, the full variable domain reads DAGVTQSPTHLIKTRGQQVTLRCSPKSGHDTVSWYQQALGQGPQFIFQYYEEEERQRGNFPDRFSGHQFPNYSSELNVNALLLGDSALYLCASSWPGQGGEKLFFGSGTQLSVL.

The V and J genes are TRBV28 and TRBJ1-5; possible D gene TRBD1, 6 bases. Germline V gene sequence: CDR1 MDHEN, CDR2 SYDVKM. Trimming stripped 5 bases from V and 5 bases from J, with 22 bases between. The CDR3 runs to 17 residues. The CDR3, as DNA: TGTGCCAGCAGTGACCCCCGGAGGGGGGCGGGAGATCAGCCCCAGCATTTT. Translated, it gives CASSDPRRGAGDQPQHF.

The chain has TRBV18 and TRBJ2-7, with 9 bases fitting TRBD2. Trimming cost V 2 bases and J 3 bases; bases outside gene matches: 2. This CDR3 is 14 amino acids long. Germline V gene data show CDR1 as KGHSH and CDR2 as LQKENI. CDR3 bases: TGTGCCAGCTCACCAGCGGGAGGGGACTACGAGCAGTACTTC. Translating gives CASSPAGGDYEQYF.

The rearrangement joins TRBV29-1 to TRBJ2-3, with TRBD1 identical over 9 bases. V lost 7 bases to trimming and J lost 1 base; unmatched junction nucleotides: 3. The CDR3 runs to 13 residues. The germline V gene encodes CDR1 SQVTM and CDR2 ANQGSEA. The CDR3 is CSARDRGTDTQYF. The CDR3 DNA reads as TGCAGCGCCCGGGACAGGGGCACAGATACGCAGTATTTT.

V usage is TRBV11-3 and J usage is TRBJ2-1, with D possibly matching TRBD2 (6 bases). The V end was cut by 3 bases, the J end by 6 bases, with 9 bases between. The germline V gene has CDR1 SGHNT and CDR2 YENEEA. The CDR3 sequence is 13 residues long. The CDR3 spells CASSLSGGNEQFF. In DNA, the CDR3 is TGTGCCAGCAGCTTGTCCGGGGGCAATGAGCAGTTCTTC.

The chain carries TRBV18 and TRBJ2-1; TRBD2 matches at 12 bases. CDR3 length equals 15 residues. Germline V gives CDR1 KGHSH, CDR2 LQKENI. The trim removed 3 bases at V and 6 bases at J, leaving 3 bases unmatched. The CDR3 DNA reads TGTGCCAGCTCACCGCAGACTAGCGGGAGCAATGAGCAGTTCTTC. Protein sequence: CASSPQTSGSNEQFF.

The rearrangement joins TRBV19 to TRBJ2-2; tentative D call: TRBD2 (5 bases). The CDR3 is made up of 14 amino acids. V lost 5 bases and J 0 bases, leaving 7 bases between the germline ends. Germline values: CDR1 LNHDA, CDR2 SQIVND (reference sequence). In DNA, the CDR3 is TGTGCCAGTAGTGGGAGTTCGAACACCGGGGAGCTGTTTTTT. Translation: CASSGSSNTGELFF.